What follows describes a single T cell receptor beta chain. As yet, its antigen is unknown. V was cut by 4 bases and J by 4 bases, with 13 bases left in between. The CDR3 has 14 residues. Germline V gives CDR1 SGHTA, CDR2 FQGNSA. The sample is drawn from a study of T cells in localized non-small cell lung cancer. Study findings and constraints: Adjacent lung tissue had a median about 60 of the top 100 clones found in the tumor. A denser population of T cells in blood accompanied longer overall survival. Uninvolved adjacent lung, not tumor, had the highest T cell clonality.

Using immunoSEQ multiplex PCR, the repertoire was profiled, and TCRdb retains in-frame clones only, with some absent. The sample gives over 40,000 clones, approximately 88% of which show up once; about 18% is in the top ten. Here the sequenced sample was peripheral blood mononuclear cells, taken before any cancer treatment. The receptor's source is a man aged 40 to 70 with stage III lung adenocarcinoma. V usage is TRBV7-2 and J usage is TRBJ1-2; D perhaps matches TRBD1 (6 bases). The CDR3 region has the DNA TGTGCCAGCAGCTACAGGGAGGCGACCTATGGCTACACCTTC. Protein sequence: CASSYREATYGYTF.